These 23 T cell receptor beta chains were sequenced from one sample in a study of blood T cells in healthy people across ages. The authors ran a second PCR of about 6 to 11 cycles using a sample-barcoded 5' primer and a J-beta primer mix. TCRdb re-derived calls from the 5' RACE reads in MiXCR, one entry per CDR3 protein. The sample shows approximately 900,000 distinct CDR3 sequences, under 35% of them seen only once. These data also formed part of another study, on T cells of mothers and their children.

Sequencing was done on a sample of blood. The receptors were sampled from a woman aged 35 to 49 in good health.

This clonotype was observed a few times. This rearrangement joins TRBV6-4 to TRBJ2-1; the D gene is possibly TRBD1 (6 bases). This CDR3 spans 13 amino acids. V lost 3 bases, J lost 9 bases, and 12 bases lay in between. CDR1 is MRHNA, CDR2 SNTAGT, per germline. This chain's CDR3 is CASSEQGMGEQFF. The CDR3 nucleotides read TGTGCCAGCAGTGAGCAGGGGATGGGTGAGCAGTTCTTC.

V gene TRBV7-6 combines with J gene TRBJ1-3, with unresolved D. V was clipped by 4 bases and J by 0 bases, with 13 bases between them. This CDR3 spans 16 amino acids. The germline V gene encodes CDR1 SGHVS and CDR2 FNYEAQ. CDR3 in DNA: TGTGCCAGCAGCTCTTCGGCCGGGAGCTCTGGAAACACCATATATTTT. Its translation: CASSSSAGSSGNTIYF.

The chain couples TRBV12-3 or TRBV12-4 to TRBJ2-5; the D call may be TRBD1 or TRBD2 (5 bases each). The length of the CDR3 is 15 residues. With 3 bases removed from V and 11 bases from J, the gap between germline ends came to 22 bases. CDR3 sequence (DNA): TGTGCCAGCAGTTTTTCTGGGAGTAGGGGTTATGAGCAGTACTTC. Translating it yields CASSFSGSRGYEQYF.

CDR3 protein: CASSPSLRGPEQFF. The DNA for the CDR3 is TGTGCCAGCAGCCCTTCTCTTCGGGGCCCTGAGCAGTTCTTC. The V gene is TRBV13, the J gene TRBJ2-1, with D possibly being TRBD1 or TRBD2 (5 bases each). The ends were cut back, 5 bases at V and 9 bases at J, with 17 bases in the middle. From germline, CDR1 is PRHDT and CDR2 FYEKMQ (reference sequence). The CDR3 sequence is 14 residues long.

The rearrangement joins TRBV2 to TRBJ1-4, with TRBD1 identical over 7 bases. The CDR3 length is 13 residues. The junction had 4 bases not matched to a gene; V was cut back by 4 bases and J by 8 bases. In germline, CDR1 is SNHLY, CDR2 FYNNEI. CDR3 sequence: CASSGDSREKLFF. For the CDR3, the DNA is TGTGCCAGCAGTGGGGACAGCAGGGAAAAACTGTTTTTT.

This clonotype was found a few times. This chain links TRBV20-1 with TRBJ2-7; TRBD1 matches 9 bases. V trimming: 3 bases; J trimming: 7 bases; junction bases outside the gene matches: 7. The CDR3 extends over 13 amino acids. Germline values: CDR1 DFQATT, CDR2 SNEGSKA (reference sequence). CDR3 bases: TGCAGTGCTAGTCGGGACAGGGTTAGGGAGCAGTACTTC. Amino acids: CSASRDRVREQYF.

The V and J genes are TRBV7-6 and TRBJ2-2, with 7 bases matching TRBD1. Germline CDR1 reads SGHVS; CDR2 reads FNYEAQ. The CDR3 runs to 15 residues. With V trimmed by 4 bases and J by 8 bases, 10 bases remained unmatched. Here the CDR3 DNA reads TGTGCCAGCAGCTCGCATACAGGGGCCTGGGGGGAGCTGTTTTTT. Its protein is CASSSHTGAWGELFF. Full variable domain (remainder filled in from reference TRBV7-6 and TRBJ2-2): GAGVSQSPRYKVTKRGQDVALRCDPISGHVSLYWYRQALGQGPEFLTYFNYEAQQDKSGLPNDRFSAERPEGSISTLTIQRTEQRDSAMYRCASSSHTGAWGELFFGEGSRLTVL.

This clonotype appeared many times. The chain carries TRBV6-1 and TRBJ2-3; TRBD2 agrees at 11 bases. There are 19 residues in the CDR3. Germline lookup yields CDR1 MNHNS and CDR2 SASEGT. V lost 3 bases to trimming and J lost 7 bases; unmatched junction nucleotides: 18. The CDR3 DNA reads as TGTGCCAGCAGTGACACGCTGGGTACTAGCGGGGGACCCCTAAATACGCAGTATTTT. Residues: CASSDTLGTSGGPLNTQYF.

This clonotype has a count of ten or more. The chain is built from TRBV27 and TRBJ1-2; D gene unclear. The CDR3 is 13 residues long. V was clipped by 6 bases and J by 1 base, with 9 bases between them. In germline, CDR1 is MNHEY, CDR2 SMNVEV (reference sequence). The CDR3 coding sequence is TGTGCCAGCAGCCTCCGGTTTAACTATGGCTACACCTTC. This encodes CASSLRFNYGYTF.

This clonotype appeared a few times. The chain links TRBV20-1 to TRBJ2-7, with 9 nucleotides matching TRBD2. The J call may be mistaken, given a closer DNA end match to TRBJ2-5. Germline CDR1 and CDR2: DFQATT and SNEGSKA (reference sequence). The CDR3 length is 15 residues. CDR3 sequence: CSAREGGGAGETQYF. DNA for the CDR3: TGCAGTGCTAGAGAAGGCGGGGGGGCCGGGGAGACCCAGTACTTC.

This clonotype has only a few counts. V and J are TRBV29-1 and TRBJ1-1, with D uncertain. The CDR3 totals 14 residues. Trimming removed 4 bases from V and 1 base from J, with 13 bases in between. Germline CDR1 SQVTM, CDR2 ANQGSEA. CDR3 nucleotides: TGCAGCGTTGGTAGAGGCACGGGGAACACTGAAGCTTTCTTT. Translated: CSVGRGTGNTEAFF.

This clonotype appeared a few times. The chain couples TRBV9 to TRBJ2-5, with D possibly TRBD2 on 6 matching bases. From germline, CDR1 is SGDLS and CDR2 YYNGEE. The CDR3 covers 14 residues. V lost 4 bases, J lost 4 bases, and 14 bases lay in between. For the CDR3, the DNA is TGTGCCAGCAGCCCGAGACTAGTTCGAGAGACCCAGTACTTC. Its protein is CASSPRLVRETQYF.

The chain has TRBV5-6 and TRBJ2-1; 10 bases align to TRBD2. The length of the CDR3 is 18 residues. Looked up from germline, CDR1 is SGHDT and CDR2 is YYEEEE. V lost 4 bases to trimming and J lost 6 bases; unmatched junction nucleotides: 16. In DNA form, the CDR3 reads TGTGCCAGCAGCCCACAAGGGAGATCCGGGACTAGCGCCAATGAGCAGTTCTTC. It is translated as CASSPQGRSGTSANEQFF.

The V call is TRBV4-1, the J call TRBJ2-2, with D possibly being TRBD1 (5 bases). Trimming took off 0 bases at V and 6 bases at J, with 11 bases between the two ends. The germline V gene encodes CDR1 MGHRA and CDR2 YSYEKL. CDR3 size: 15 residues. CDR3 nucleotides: TGCGCCAGCAGCCAAGAGGGGCTTGTACCCGGGGAGCTGTTTTTT. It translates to CASSQEGLVPGELFF.

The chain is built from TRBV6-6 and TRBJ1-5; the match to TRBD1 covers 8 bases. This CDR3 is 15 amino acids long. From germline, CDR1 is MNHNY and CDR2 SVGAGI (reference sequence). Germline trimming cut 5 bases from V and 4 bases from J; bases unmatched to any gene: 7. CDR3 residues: CASSAGGQGNQPQHF. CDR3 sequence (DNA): TGTGCCAGCAGTGCCGGCGGACAGGGAAATCAGCCCCAGCATTTT.

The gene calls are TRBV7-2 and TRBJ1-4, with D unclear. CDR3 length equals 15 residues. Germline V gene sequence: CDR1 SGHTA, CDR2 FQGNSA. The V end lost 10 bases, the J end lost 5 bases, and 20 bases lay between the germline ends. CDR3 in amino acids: CATEFSGRLNEKLFF. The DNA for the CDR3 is TGTGCCACCGAATTTTCCGGGAGATTAAATGAAAAACTGTTTTTT.

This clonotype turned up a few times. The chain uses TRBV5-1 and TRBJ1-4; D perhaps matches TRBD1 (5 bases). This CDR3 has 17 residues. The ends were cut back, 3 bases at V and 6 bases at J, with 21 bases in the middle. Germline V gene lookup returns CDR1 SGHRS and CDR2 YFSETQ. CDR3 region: CASSSDAPTGAYEKLFF. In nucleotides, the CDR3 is TGCGCCAGCAGCTCGGATGCCCCAACTGGGGCTTATGAAAAACTGTTTTTT. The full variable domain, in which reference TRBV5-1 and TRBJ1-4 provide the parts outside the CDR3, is KAGVTQTPRYLIKTRGQQVTLSCSPISGHRSVSWYQQTPGQGLQFLFEYFSETQRNKGNFPGRFSGRQFSNSRSEMNVSTLELGDSALYLCASSSDAPTGAYEKLFFGSGTQLSVL.

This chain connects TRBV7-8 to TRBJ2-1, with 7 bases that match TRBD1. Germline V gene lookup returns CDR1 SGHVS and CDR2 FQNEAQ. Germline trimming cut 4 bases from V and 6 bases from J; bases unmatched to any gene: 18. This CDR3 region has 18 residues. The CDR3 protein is CASSWPDRPVGVPNEQFF. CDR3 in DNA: TGTGCCAGCAGCTGGCCGGACAGGCCAGTGGGGGTACCCAATGAGCAGTTCTTC.

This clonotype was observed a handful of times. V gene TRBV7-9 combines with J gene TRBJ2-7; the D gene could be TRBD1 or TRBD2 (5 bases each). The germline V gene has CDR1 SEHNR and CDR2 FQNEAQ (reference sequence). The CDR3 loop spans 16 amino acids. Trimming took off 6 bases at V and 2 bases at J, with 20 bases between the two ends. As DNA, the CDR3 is TGTGCCAGCAGTCATCAACTGGGACGGCAGACCTACGAGCAGTACTTC. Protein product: CASSHQLGRQTYEQYF.

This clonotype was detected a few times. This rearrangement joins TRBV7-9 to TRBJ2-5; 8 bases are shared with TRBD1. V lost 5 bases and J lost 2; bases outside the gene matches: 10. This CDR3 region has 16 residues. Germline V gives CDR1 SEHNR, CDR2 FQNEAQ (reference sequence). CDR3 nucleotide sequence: TGTGCCAGCAGCCCCCAACAGGGGGTAGGGCAAGAGACCCAGTACTTC. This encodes CASSPQQGVGQETQYF.

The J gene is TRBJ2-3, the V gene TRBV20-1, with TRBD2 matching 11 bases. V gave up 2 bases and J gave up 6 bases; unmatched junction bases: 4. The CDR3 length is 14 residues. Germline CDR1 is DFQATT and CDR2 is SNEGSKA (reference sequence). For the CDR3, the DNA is TGCAGTGCTAGAAATAGCGGGGGGGCGGATACGCAGTATTTT. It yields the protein CSARNSGGADTQYF.

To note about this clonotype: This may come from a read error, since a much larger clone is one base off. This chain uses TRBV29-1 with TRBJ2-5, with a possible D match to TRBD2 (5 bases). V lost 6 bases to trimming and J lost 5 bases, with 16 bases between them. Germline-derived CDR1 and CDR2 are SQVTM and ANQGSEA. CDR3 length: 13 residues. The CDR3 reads CSVTQVPGETQYF. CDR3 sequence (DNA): TGCAGCGTGACTCAGGTACCGGGGGAGACCCAGTACTTC.

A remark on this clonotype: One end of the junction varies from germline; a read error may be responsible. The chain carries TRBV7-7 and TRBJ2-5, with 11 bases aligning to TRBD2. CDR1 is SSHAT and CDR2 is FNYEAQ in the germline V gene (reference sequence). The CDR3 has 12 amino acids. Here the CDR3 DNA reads TGTGCTAGCAGCGAAACTAGCGGGGGCCAGTACTTC. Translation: CASSETSGGQYF.